This T cell receptor beta chain emerged from a study of cytomegalovirus exposure and HLA in healthy donors. The study, taken as a whole, reports: In presence/absence analyses, roughly uniform sequencing depth across donors was assumed. Earlier findings revealed that most TCR beta V segments proved productive either about 90% or about 30% of the time.

The PCR was carried out with 60 Vbeta primers and 13 Jbeta primers. In the authors' workflow: In a later analysis, of 80 million or so unique beta chains, some 10 million appeared in at least two donors. Only in-frame clones appear in the TCRdb table, and some are missing; sequencing was by immunoSEQ multiplex PCR. The V and J calls and clone size come from that table; D and trimming were worked out from the DNA. Here the sample spans 180,000 or so clones, approximately 77% being singletons. This clone was detected once. Its antigen is undetermined. This CDR3 comprises 12 residues. CDR1 and CDR2 (germline): SEHNR, FQNEAQ (reference sequence). V dropped 11 bases and J dropped 2 bases, with 11 bases sitting between them.

Sequencing input: PBMCs. The sequence came from a male donor in good health and CMV-seronegative. V is TRBV7-9 and J is TRBJ2-3, with TRBD1 as a possible D gene (5 bases). This CDR3 reads CAAQGVTDTQYF. Here the CDR3 DNA reads TGTGCCGCTCAAGGGGTCACAGATACGCAGTATTTT.